This entry is about one TCR beta chain. The antigen is unknown. The data stem from a study of cytomegalovirus exposure and HLA in healthy donors. Whole-study findings and limits: Most TCR sequences proved rare, with some public TCRs found in many donors. Being productive about 87% or about 30% of the time was typical of most TCR beta V segments in an earlier analysis. In a later analysis, DRB1 alleles had the most associated TCRs; HLA-C alleles the fewest.

The PCR employed 60 Vbeta primers together with 13 Jbeta primers. Sequenced by immunoSEQ multiplex PCR; TCRdb stores in-frame clones only, minus some. The table lists under 200,000 clones, approximately 80% of them singletons, with roughly 6.7% in the top ten. The CDR3 has 13 amino acids. Germline CDR1 reads SGDLS; CDR2 reads YYNGEE. The V gene lost 4 bases and the J gene lost 1 base, with 8 bases spanning the gap. This clonotype was sampled from a man between 45 and 60 years old in good health and CMV-seropositive. Input material: PBMCs. This chain uses TRBV9 with TRBJ1-2; the D gene is possibly TRBD1 (5 bases). CDR3 sequence reads: CASSPDSNYGYTF. CDR3 nucleotide sequence: TGTGCCAGCAGCCCTGACAGTAACTATGGCTACACCTTC.